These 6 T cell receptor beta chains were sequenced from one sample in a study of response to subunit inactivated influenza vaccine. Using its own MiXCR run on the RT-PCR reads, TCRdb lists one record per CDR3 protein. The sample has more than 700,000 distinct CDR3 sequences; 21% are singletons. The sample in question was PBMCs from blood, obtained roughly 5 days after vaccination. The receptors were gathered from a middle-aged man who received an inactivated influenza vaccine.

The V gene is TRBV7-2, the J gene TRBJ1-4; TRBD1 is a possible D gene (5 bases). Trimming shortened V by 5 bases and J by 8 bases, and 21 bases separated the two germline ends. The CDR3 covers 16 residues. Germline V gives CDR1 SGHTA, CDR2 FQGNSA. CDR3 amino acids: CASSQTGTLGVEKLFF. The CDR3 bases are TGTGCCAGCAGCCAGACCGGGACCTTAGGTGTAGAAAAACTGTTTTTT.

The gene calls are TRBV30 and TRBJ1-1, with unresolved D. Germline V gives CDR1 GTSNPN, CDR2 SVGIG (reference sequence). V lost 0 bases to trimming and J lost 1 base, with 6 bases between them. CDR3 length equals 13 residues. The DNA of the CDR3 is TGTGCCTGGAGTGTTTCATGGAACACTGAAGCTTTCTTT. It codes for CAWSVSWNTEAFF.

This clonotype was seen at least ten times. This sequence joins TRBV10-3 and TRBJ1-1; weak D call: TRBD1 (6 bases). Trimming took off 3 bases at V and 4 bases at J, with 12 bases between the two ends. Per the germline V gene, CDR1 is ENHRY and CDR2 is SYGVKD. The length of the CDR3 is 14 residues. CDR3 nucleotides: TGTGCCATCAGTGAACAGGGTAGGGTCACTGAAGCTTTCTTT. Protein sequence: CAISEQGRVTEAFF.

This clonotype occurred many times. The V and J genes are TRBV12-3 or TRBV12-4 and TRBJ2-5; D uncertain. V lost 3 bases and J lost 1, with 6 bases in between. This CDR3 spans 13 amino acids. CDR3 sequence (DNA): TGTGCCAGCAGTTTTGGAATCCAAGAGACCCAGTACTTC. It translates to CASSFGIQETQYF.

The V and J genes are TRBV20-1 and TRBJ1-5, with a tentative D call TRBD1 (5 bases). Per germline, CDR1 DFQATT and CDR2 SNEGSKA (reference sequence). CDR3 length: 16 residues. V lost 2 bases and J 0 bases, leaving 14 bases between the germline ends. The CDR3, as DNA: TGCAGTGCTAGACCTGTCGCGGGGGATAGCAATCAGCCCCAGCATTTT. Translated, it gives CSARPVAGDSNQPQHF.

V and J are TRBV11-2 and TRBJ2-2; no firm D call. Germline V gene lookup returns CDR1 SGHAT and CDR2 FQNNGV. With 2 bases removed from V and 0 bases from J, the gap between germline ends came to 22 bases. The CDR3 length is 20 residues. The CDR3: CASSLLQTATNPANTGELFF. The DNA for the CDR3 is TGTGCCAGCAGCTTATTGCAAACAGCCACGAACCCCGCGAACACCGGGGAGCTGTTTTTT.